The rows below give T cell receptor beta chains drawn from one sample of a study of blood T cell repertoires in COVID-19. Sequenced by immunoSEQ multiplex PCR; TCRdb stores in-frame clones only, minus some. Of 110,000 or so clones in the sample, roughly 80% are singletons; the top ten hold roughly 5.6%. The sequencing input was peripheral blood. Receptor source: a man aged 70 or older with acute or convalescent COVID-19. Both conserved end residues are part of each CDR3. The D gene is left open where the match is weak.

V gene	J gene	D gene	CDR3 protein
TRBV28	TRBJ1-3	-	CASSSLPGDNTIYF
TRBV5-1	TRBJ1-2	TRBD1	CASSTGTGALGYTF
TRBV7-2	TRBJ2-5	-	CASSPATGWRAQYF
TRBV11-2	TRBJ1-1	-	CASSPRASSLMAFF
TRBV7-2	TRBJ2-5	-	CASSLSGGQETQYF
TRBV11-2	TRBJ2-3	-	CASSLQGGRGRRTDTQYF
TRBV27	TRBJ2-1	-	CASSWARRGYNEQFF
TRBV7-2	TRBJ2-5	TRBD2	CASSSGLAGQETQYF
TRBV2	TRBJ2-7	-	CASSALIGSYEQYF
TRBV27	TRBJ2-5	-	CASSPLPGDKTQYF
TRBV9	TRBJ1-2	TRBD1	CASSPGTDNYGYTF
TRBV28	TRBJ2-3	-	CASTPAGDTDTQYF
TRBV23-1	TRBJ1-1	-	CASSQVEKKNTEAFF
TRBV7-3	TRBJ2-2	TRBD1	CASSYGQVNTGELFF
TRBV19	TRBJ1-5	-	CASSMQGWQQPQHF
TRBV2	TRBJ2-2	-	CASSGLVNTGELFF
TRBV4-1	TRBJ2-7	-	CASSQGSGGFVYEQYF
TRBV18	TRBJ1-6	-	CASSQRDGDNSPLHF
TRBV2	TRBJ1-2	TRBD1	CASRTGQGAHYGYTF
TRBV14	TRBJ2-5	-	CASSQENSYETQYF
TRBV3-1/TRBV3-2	TRBJ2-1	TRBD2	CASSQDVGGGVNEQFF
TRBV19	TRBJ2-2	TRBD1	CAGGTGGTGELFF
TRBV9	TRBJ1-4	-	CASSVGGGSGSNEKLFF
TRBV28	TRBJ1-2	-	CASSPGQSNYGYTF
TRBV19	TRBJ2-7	-	CASSIGSTGSYEQYF